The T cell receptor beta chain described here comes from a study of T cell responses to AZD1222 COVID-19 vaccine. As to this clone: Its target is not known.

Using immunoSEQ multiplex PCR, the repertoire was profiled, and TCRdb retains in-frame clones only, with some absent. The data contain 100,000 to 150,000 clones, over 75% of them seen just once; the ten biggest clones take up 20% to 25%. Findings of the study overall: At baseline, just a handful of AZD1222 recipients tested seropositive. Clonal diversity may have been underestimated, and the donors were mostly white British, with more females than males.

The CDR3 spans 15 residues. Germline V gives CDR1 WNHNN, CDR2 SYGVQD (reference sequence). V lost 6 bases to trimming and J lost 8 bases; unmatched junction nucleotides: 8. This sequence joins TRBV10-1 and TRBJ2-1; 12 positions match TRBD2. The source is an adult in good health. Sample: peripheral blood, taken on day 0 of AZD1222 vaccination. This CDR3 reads CASSVKTSGGHEQFF. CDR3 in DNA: TGCGCCAGCAGCGTAAAGACTAGCGGGGGCCATGAGCAGTTCTTC.